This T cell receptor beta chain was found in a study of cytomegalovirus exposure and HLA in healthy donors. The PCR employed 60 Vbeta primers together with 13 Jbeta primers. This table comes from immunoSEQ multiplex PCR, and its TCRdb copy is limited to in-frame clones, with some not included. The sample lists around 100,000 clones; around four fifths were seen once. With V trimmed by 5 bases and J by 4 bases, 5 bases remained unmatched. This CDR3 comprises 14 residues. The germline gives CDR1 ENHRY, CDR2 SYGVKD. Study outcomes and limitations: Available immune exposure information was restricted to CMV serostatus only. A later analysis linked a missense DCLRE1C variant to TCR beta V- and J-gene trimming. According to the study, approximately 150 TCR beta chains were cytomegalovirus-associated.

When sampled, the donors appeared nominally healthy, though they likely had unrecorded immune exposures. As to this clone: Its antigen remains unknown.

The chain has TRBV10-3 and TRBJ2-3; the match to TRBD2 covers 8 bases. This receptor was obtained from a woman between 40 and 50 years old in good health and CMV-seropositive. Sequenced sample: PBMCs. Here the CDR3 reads CAISPGLAPDTQYF. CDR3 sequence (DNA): TGTGCCATCAGTCCCGGACTAGCCCCAGATACGCAGTATTTT.